A single sample gave rise to the 32 T cell receptor beta chains below, sequenced in a study of healthy donors' naive CD4 and CD8 T cells. A linear amplification protocol produced the TCR libraries from 500 ng of total RNA. In TCRdb, the reads were re-called with MiXCR into one record per CDR3 protein. The top ten clones hold 2.3% of a sample with 200,000 or so distinct CDR3 sequences, under 85% of them seen once. The specimen was naive CD4+ and CD8+ T cells sorted from blood, pooled from several donors. Receptors were obtained from a pool of human donors in good health; the sample pools cells from several healthy donors.

V and J are TRBV19 and TRBJ1-5, with D tentatively TRBD1 (6 bases). V lost 10 bases to trimming and J lost 1 base, with 17 bases between them. CDR3 length: 15 amino acids. CDR1 LNHDA and CDR2 SQIVND come from the germline V gene (reference sequence). The DNA for the CDR3 is TGTGCCACGGCCAGGGGCCTGGTGAGCAATCAGCCCCAGCATTTT. Encoded protein: CATARGLVSNQPQHF.

The chain combines TRBV2 with TRBJ2-2; TRBD2 agrees at 10 bases. Germline V CDR1 and CDR2: SNHLY, FYNNEI. The CDR3 extends over 13 amino acids. V was clipped by 8 bases and J by 3 bases; unmatched bases: 0. CDR3 in amino acids: CASGTSDTGELFF. The DNA for the CDR3 is TGTGCCAGCGGGACTAGCGACACCGGGGAGCTGTTTTTT.

The CDR3: CSVEGLRTISYNEQFF. For the CDR3, the DNA is TGCAGCGTTGAAGGGCTGCGCACAATCTCCTACAATGAGCAGTTCTTC. The V call is TRBV29-1, the J call TRBJ2-1; no definite D call. This CDR3 is built from 16 residues. With 1 base removed from V and 0 bases from J, the gap between germline ends came to 13 bases. Germline lookup yields CDR1 SQVTM and CDR2 ANQGSEA.

A few counts support this clonotype. J is TRBJ2-3 and V is TRBV27; 11 nucleotides line up with TRBD2. V shed 4 bases and J 6 bases; nucleotides not matched to a gene: 6. The germline V gene encodes CDR1 MNHEY and CDR2 SMNVEV (reference sequence). The CDR3 is 15 amino acids. The CDR3: CASSSLAGGPDTQYF. Here the CDR3 DNA reads TGTGCCAGCAGTTCCCTAGCGGGAGGTCCGGATACGCAGTATTTT.

As to this clonotype: Its ends do not fully match the called genes, so a read error is possible. The V call is TRBV27, the J call TRBJ2-7, with TRBD2 matching over 9 bases. The germline gives CDR1 MNHEY, CDR2 SMNVEV (reference sequence). The CDR3 is 13 amino acids. CDR3: CATSRTSAYEQYF. For the CDR3, the DNA is TGTGCCACCAGTCGGACTAGCGCCTACGAGCAGTACTTC.

The rearrangement joins TRBV6-1 to TRBJ1-6; unclear D gene. Germline loops: CDR1 MNHNS, CDR2 SASEGT. The V end was cut by 0 bases, the J end by 13 bases, with 10 bases between. The CDR3 extends over 13 amino acids. This chain's CDR3 is CASSEARPRPLHF. CDR3 coding DNA: TGTGCCAGCAGTGAAGCCCGACCACGGCCCCTCCACTTT.

The chain carries TRBV29-1 and TRBJ2-7, with D hard to call. Germline-derived CDR1 and CDR2 are SQVTM and ANQGSEA. The CDR3 contains 12 residues. The ends were cut back, 3 bases at V and 6 bases at J, with 12 bases in the middle. The CDR3: CSVDGLGSEQYF. The CDR3 DNA sequence: TGCAGCGTTGATGGCCTGGGTTCCGAGCAGTACTTC.

V is TRBV6-5 and J is TRBJ2-1, with TRBD2 as a possible D gene (6 bases). The CDR3 runs to 16 residues. V dropped 5 bases and J dropped 0 bases, with 14 bases sitting between them. CDR1 is MNHEY, CDR2 SVGAGI, per germline. The CDR3 is CASSPGVPSSYNEQFF. The CDR3 coding sequence is TGTGCCAGCAGTCCGGGGGTACCGAGCTCCTACAATGAGCAGTTCTTC.

This chain uses TRBV7-2 with TRBJ2-7, with 8 bases aligning to TRBD2. Germline CDR1 SGHTA, CDR2 FQGNSA. V trimming: 1 base; J trimming: 2 bases; junction bases outside the gene matches: 7. The CDR3 runs to 16 residues. The CDR3 DNA reads as TGTGCCAGCAGCTTAGGACCAACTAGCGGAACCTACGAGCAGTACTTC. Its translation: CASSLGPTSGTYEQYF.

This chain uses TRBV6-5 with TRBJ2-7, with 10 bases matching TRBD2. After removal of 5 bases from V and 3 bases from J, the junction contained 7 bases not matched to a gene. The length of the CDR3 is 15 residues. In germline, CDR1 is MNHEY, CDR2 SVGAGI. This CDR3 reads CASSGTGTSVYEQYF. CDR3 sequence (DNA): TGTGCCAGCAGTGGGACCGGGACTAGCGTCTACGAGCAGTACTTC.

The rearrangement joins TRBV27 to TRBJ2-1, with 8 bases lining up with TRBD1. The length of the CDR3 is 15 residues. The germline V gene encodes CDR1 MNHEY and CDR2 SMNVEV (reference sequence). With V trimmed by 8 bases and J by 0 bases, 6 bases remained unmatched. The CDR3 DNA sequence: TGTGCCAGCCTTGGGGGGACAGGCTCCTACAATGAGCAGTTCTTC. The encoded protein is CASLGGTGSYNEQFF.

The rearrangement uses TRBV4-2 and TRBJ2-7, with a possible D match to TRBD1 (6 bases). The CDR3 is made up of 15 amino acids. The germline gives CDR1 LGHNA, CDR2 YNFKEQ. V shed 1 base and J shed 3 bases, with 13 bases lying between them. CDR3 loop: CASSQGAGQNYEQYF. CDR3 sequence (DNA): TGTGCCAGCAGCCAAGGCGCAGGACAGAACTACGAGCAGTACTTC.

The chain employs TRBV10-3 and TRBJ2-1; maybe TRBD1 (6 bases). V was trimmed by 4 bases and J by 0 bases, leaving 13 bases between them. CDR3 length: 16 residues. Germline V gene data show CDR1 as ENHRY and CDR2 as SYGVKD. The CDR3 sequence: CAISGQALSSYNEQFF. DNA for the CDR3: TGTGCCATCAGTGGACAGGCCCTGAGCTCCTACAATGAGCAGTTCTTC.

This chain connects TRBV6-5 to TRBJ2-1; either TRBD1 or TRBD2 may fit D (5 bases each). Germline V gives CDR1 MNHEY, CDR2 SVGAGI. The CDR3 extends over 15 amino acids. V was pared by 8 bases and J by 8 bases, with 22 bases between. The CDR3 here is CASRGGTPLRDEQFF. In nucleotides, the CDR3 is TGTGCCAGCCGGGGTGGGACCCCCCTTCGGGATGAGCAGTTCTTC.

CDR3 region: CASSYSISSVGAEQFF. CDR3 coding DNA: TGTGCCAGCAGTTACTCGATTTCGTCGGTGGGGGCTGAGCAGTTCTTC. J is TRBJ2-1 and V is TRBV6-2 or TRBV6-3, with D perhaps TRBD1 (6 bases). CDR1 and CDR2 (germline): MNHEY, SVGEGT. The CDR3 loop spans 16 amino acids. Trimming left V 0 bases short and J 9 bases short, with 18 bases between.

The rearrangement joins TRBV6-6 to TRBJ2-3; 8 bases map to TRBD2. After removal of 5 bases from V and 2 bases from J, the junction contained 9 bases not matched to a gene. This CDR3 contains 16 residues. The germline CDR1 and CDR2 sequences are MNHNY and SVGAGI (reference sequence). DNA for the CDR3: TGTGCCAGCAGTGGCCCAGCTAGCGGGTACACAGATACGCAGTATTTT. Its protein product is CASSGPASGYTDTQYF.

The chain couples TRBV6-1 to TRBJ1-5; TRBD1 matches at 9 bases. The CDR3 runs to 18 residues. V gave up 4 bases and J gave up 0 bases; unmatched junction bases: 10. Per the germline V gene, CDR1 is MNHNS and CDR2 is SASEGT. The CDR3 loop reads CASSGPRTGVDSNQPQHF. The CDR3 bases are TGTGCCAGCAGTGGACCCCGGACAGGGGTGGATAGCAATCAGCCCCAGCATTTT.

This CDR3 reads CASSYPSLDSYEQYF. The CDR3, as DNA: TGTGCCAGCAGTTACCCATCCCTGGACAGCTACGAGCAGTACTTC. The chain is built from TRBV6-2 or TRBV6-3 and TRBJ2-7, with D maybe TRBD1 (6 bases). V gave up 2 bases and J gave up 3 bases, with 14 bases separating them. Germline V gene sequence: CDR1 MNHEY, CDR2 SVGEGT. The CDR3 has 15 residues.

The chain links TRBV10-3 to TRBJ2-1; the match to TRBD2 covers 13 bases. The CDR3 totals 17 residues. Germline CDR1 reads ENHRY; CDR2 reads SYGVKD. With V trimmed by 0 bases and J by 7 bases, 6 bases remained unmatched. CDR3: CAISESRTSGSRNEQFF. The CDR3, as DNA: TGTGCCATCAGTGAGTCCCGGACTAGCGGGAGTAGGAATGAGCAGTTCTTC.

This clonotype was counted between two and nine times. The chain links TRBV29-1 to TRBJ2-1; TRBD2 aligns across 7 bases. Germline CDR1 SQVTM, CDR2 ANQGSEA. V was pared by 3 bases and J by 4 bases, with 6 bases of the junction left unmatched. This CDR3 is built from 14 residues. This CDR3 reads CSVEDGGGYNEQFF. The CDR3 DNA follows: TGCAGCGTTGAGGATGGCGGGGGATACAATGAGCAGTTCTTC.

The CDR3 loop reads CATRTGKGNQPQHF. The CDR3 region has the DNA TGTGCCACCAGAACAGGGAAGGGCAATCAGCCCCAGCATTTT. The rearrangement uses TRBV15 and TRBJ1-5, with D possibly matching TRBD1 (6 bases). V gave up 6 bases and J gave up 2 bases, with 11 bases separating them. Looked up from germline, CDR1 is LNHNV and CDR2 is YYDKDF (reference sequence). The CDR3 has 14 residues.

This chain uses TRBV19 with TRBJ2-5, with D hard to call. The V and J ends lost 6 bases and 2 bases respectively, with 13 bases between them. This CDR3 contains 14 residues. CDR1 is LNHDA, CDR2 SQIVND, per germline (reference sequence). CDR3 coding DNA: TGTGCCAGTAGGCCGACGTGGGCTCAAGAGACCCAGTACTTC. This translates into CASRPTWAQETQYF.

The chain combines TRBV19 with TRBJ1-2, with D unresolved. The CDR3 runs 10 residues. Germline CDR1 reads LNHDA; CDR2 reads SQIVND (reference sequence). The V end lost 5 bases, the J end lost 3 bases, and 1 base lay between the germline ends. The CDR3 spells CASSDYGYTF. In nucleotides, the CDR3 is TGTGCCAGTAGTGACTATGGCTACACCTTC.

In this sample, this clonotype turned up a few times. The chain has TRBV11-2 and TRBJ2-7; D remains ambiguous. This CDR3 comprises 13 residues. V dropped 0 bases and J dropped 0 bases, with 3 bases sitting between them. Germline loops: CDR1 SGHAT, CDR2 FQNNGV. The CDR3 bases are TGTGCCAGCAGCTTAGACGGCTCCTACGAGCAGTACTTC. Amino acid sequence: CASSLDGSYEQYF.

This clonotype was counted only a few times. The chain combines TRBV27 with TRBJ2-7; D may match TRBD1 or TRBD2 (5 bases each). This CDR3 spans 12 amino acids. Germline CDR1 MNHEY, CDR2 SMNVEV (reference sequence). Trimming took off 6 bases at V and 7 bases at J, with 13 bases between the two ends. The CDR3 loop is CASSPLGTEQYF. The CDR3 nucleotides are TGTGCCAGCAGCCCCCTGGGGACGGAGCAGTACTTC.

This clonotype came up a few times. The V gene is TRBV27, the J gene TRBJ2-7; D is unclear. V gave up 7 bases and J gave up 2 bases, with 12 bases separating them. The CDR3 sequence is 13 residues long. Germline V gene lookup returns CDR1 MNHEY and CDR2 SMNVEV (reference sequence). CDR3 coding DNA: TGTGCCAGCACTGTGCCAGGCACCTACGAGCAGTACTTC. Its protein is CASTVPGTYEQYF.

The chain is built from TRBV10-3 and TRBJ2-1; 10 bases are a match to TRBD2. Germline values: CDR1 ENHRY, CDR2 SYGVKD. V dropped 6 bases and J dropped 2; count of bases not matched to a gene: 4. The CDR3 has 15 residues. The CDR3 nucleotides read TGTGCCATCAGGGCCGGGACTAGCGCCTACAATGAGCAGTTCTTC. This codes for CAIRAGTSAYNEQFF.

The chain has TRBV2 and TRBJ1-2; D not resolved. The length of the CDR3 is 13 residues. CDR1 and CDR2 (germline): SNHLY, FYNNEI. Deletions cut 0 bases from V and 6 bases from J, with 8 bases between. The CDR3 sequence: CASSEARVDGYTF. CDR3 coding DNA: TGTGCCAGCAGTGAAGCGCGAGTAGATGGCTACACCTTC.

The genes are TRBV30 and TRBJ1-3; the D is unclear. CDR1 is GTSNPN, CDR2 SVGIG, per germline (reference sequence). Trimming took 0 bases from V and 3 from J, leaving 6 bases between them. CDR3 length: 13 residues. CDR3 residues: CAWSVTIGNTIYF. The CDR3 coding sequence is TGTGCCTGGAGTGTTACCATTGGAAACACCATATATTTT. Based on the CDR3 plus reference TRBV30 and TRBJ1-3, the full variable domain is SQTIHQWPATLVQPVGSPLSLECTVEGTSNPNLYWYRQAAGRGLQLLFYSVGIGQISSEVPQNLSASRPQDRQFILSSKKLLLSDSGFYLCAWSVTIGNTIYFGEGSWLTVV.

This chain connects TRBV29-1 to TRBJ2-5, with 8 bases identical to TRBD2. There are 16 residues in the CDR3. The V gene's germline CDR1 is SQVTM and CDR2 ANQGSEA. V lost 0 bases and J lost 2; bases outside the gene matches: 8. This CDR3 is CSVEDQAGEWQETQYF. CDR3 nucleotide sequence: TGCAGCGTTGAAGATCAAGCGGGAGAGTGGCAAGAGACCCAGTACTTC. Full variable domain (remainder filled in from reference TRBV29-1 and TRBJ2-5): SAVISQKPSRDICQRGTSLTIQCQVDSQVTMMFWYRQQPGQSLTLIATANQGSEATYESGFVIDKFPISRPNLTFSTLTVSNMSPEDSSIYLCSVEDQAGEWQETQYFGPGTRLLVL.

The genes are TRBV6-6 and TRBJ1-5; a weak D match, TRBD1 (6 bases). The CDR3 is 15 residues long. The germline gives CDR1 MNHNY, CDR2 SVGAGI (reference sequence). V dropped 2 bases and J dropped 2 bases, with 10 bases sitting between them. In nucleotides, the CDR3 is TGTGCCAGCAGTTACGGGGGGCTAGGCAATCAGCCCCAGCATTTT. This encodes CASSYGGLGNQPQHF.

This clonotype was observed a few times. CDR3 nucleotides: TGCAGCACTGCCCATATGAACACTGAAGCTTTCTTT. As protein: CSTAHMNTEAFF. The J gene is TRBJ1-1, the V gene TRBV29-1; no firm D call. Looked up from germline, CDR1 is SQVTM and CDR2 is ANQGSEA. The CDR3 length is 12 residues. V was shortened by 8 bases and J by 0 bases, with 10 bases between the two germline ends.